The present T cell receptor (beta chain) was sequenced within a study of shared clonotypes between healthy human individuals. Study-wide results and caveats: Roughly 5% of naive CD4 clonotypes were shared across four donors.

In its sample, this clone was seen once. Its target is unknown. Each cell subset's genomic DNA was divided evenly among several immunoSEQ plates. Here immunoSEQ multiplex PCR was the method, and the copy in TCRdb shows in-frame clones only, minus some. This table has just over 2,000,000 clones, 95% appearing once. Splitting the CD4+ cells yielded a CD45RA+ naive subset and a CD45RA-negative memory subset. Germline-derived CDR1 and CDR2 are MNHEY and SMNVEV (reference sequence). The CDR3 extends over 13 amino acids. Trimming took 5 bases from V and 7 from J, leaving 15 bases between them. The specimen sequenced was naive CD4+ T cells sorted from blood. Subset indicated: CD45RA+ positively selected. This clonotype originated in a man aged 18 to 29 in good health. The gene calls are TRBV27 and TRBJ2-7; maybe TRBD1 (6 bases). The CDR3 coding sequence is TGTGCCAGCAGTCCGGGACACCCTAGAGAGCAGTACTTC. Its protein is CASSPGHPREQYF.